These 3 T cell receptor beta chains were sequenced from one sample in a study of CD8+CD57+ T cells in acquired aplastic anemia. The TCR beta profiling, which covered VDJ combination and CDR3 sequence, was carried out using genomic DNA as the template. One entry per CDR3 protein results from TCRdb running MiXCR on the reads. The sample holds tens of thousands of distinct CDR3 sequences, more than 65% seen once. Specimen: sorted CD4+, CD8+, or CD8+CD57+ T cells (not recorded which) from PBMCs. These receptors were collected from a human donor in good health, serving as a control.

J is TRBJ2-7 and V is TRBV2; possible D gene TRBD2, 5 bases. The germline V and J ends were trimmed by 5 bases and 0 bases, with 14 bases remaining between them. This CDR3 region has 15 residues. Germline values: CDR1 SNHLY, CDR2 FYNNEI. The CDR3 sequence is CASSLGRASSYEQYF. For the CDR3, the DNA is TGTGCCAGCAGTTTAGGGCGGGCAAGCTCCTACGAGCAGTACTTC.

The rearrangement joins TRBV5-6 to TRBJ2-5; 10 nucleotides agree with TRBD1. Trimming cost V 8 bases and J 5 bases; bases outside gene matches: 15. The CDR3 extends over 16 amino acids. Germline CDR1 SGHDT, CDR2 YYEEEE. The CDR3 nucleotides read TGTGCCAGAAACCGAGAAGGCGACAGGGGGCAGGAGACCCAGTACTTC. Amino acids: CARNREGDRGQETQYF.

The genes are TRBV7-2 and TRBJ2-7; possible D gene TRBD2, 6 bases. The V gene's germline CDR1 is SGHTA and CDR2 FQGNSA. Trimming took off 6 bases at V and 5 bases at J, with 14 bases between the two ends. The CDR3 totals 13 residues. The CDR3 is CASSPLREHEQYF. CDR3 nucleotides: TGTGCCAGCAGTCCTCTCCGGGAGCACGAGCAGTACTTC.